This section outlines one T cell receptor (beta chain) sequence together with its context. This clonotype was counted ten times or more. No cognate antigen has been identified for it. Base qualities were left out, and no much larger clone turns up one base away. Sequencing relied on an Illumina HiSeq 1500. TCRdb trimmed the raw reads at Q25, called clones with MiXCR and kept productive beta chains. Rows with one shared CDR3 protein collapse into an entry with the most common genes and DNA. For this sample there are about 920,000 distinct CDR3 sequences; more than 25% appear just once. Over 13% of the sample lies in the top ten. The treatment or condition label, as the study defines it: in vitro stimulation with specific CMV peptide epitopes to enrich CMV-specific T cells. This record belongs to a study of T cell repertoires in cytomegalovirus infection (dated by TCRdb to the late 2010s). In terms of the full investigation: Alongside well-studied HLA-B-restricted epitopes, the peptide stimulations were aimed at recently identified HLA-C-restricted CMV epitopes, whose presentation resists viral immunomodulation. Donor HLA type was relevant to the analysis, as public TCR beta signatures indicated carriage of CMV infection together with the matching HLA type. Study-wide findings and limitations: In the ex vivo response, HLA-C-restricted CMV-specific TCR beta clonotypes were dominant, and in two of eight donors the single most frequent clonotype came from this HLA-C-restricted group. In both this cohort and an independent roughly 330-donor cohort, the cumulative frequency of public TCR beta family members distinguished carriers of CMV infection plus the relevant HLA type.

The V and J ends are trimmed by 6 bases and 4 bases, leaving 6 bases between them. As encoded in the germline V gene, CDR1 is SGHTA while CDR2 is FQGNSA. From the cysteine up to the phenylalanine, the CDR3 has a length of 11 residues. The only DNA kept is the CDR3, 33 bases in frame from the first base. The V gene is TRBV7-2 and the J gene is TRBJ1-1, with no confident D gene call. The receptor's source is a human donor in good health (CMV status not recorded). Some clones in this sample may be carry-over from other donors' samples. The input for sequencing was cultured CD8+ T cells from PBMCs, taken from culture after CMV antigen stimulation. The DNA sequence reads TGTGCCAGCAGGTATGCCACTGAAGCTTTCTTT. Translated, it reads CASRYATEAFF.